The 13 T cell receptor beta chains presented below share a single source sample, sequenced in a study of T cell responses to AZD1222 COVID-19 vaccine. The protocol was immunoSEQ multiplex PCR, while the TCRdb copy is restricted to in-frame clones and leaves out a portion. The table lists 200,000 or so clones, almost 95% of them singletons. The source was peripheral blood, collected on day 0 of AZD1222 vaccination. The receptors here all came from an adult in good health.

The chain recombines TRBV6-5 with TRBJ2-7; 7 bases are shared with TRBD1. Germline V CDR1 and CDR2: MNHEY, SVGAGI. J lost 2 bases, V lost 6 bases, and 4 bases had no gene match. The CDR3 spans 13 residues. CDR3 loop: CASRFDRAYEQYF. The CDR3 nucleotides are TGTGCCAGCAGATTTGACAGGGCCTACGAGCAGTACTTC.

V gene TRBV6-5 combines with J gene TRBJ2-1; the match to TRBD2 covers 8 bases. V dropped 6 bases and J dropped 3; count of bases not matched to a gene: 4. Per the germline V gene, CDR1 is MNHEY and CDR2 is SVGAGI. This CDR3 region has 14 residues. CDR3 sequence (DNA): TGTGCCAGCAGATGGCTAGCGGGCTACAATGAGCAGTTCTTC. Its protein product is CASRWLAGYNEQFF.

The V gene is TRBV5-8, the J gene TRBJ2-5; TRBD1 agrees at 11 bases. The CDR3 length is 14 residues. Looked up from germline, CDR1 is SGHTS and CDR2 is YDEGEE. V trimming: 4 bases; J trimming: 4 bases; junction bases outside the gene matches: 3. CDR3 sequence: CASSRDRGAETQYF. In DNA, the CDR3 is TGTGCCAGCAGCCGGGACAGGGGGGCAGAGACCCAGTACTTC.

The CDR3 region has the DNA TGTGCCAGCAGTTACGAATATTCAGGGAAGGGTTATCGCTACACCTTC. This encodes CASSYEYSGKGYRYTF. The genes are TRBV6-5 and TRBJ1-2; perhaps TRBD1 as D (5 bases). The V end was cut by 2 bases, the J end by 9 bases, with 22 bases between. This CDR3 region has 16 residues. Germline V gene data show CDR1 as MNHEY and CDR2 as SVGAGI.

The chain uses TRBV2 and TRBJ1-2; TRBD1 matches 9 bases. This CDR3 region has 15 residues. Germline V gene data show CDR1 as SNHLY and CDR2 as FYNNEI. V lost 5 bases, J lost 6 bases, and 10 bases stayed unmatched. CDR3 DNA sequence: TGTGCCAGCAGTCCCGGGACAGGGAAGGTCGATGGCTACACCTTC. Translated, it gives CASSPGTGKVDGYTF. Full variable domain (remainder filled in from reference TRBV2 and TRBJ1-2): EPEVTQTPSHQVTQMGQEVILRCVPISNHLYFYWYRQILGQKVEFLVSFYNNEISEKSEIFDDQFSVERPDGSNFTLKIRSTKLEDSAMYFCASSPGTGKVDGYTFGSGTRLTVV.

Here the CDR3 DNA reads TGCAGCGTTGAGGAACAGATGAACACTGAAGCTTTCTTT. This encodes CSVEEQMNTEAFF. The chain links TRBV29-1 to TRBJ1-1, with D hard to call. The V end lost 3 bases, the J end lost 0 bases, and 8 bases lay between the germline ends. The CDR3 has 13 residues. CDR1 is SQVTM, CDR2 ANQGSEA, per germline.

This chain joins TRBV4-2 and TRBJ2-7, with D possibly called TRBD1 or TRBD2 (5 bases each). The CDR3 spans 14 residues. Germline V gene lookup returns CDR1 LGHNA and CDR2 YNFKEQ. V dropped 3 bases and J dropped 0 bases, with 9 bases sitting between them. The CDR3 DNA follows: TGTGCCAGCAGCCAGGGACGGAGCTCCTACGAGCAGTACTTC. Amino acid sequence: CASSQGRSSYEQYF.

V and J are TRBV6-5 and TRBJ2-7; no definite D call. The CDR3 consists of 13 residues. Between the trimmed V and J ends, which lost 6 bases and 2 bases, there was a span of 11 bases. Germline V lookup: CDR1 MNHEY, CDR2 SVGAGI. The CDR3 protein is CASSQLYPYEQYF. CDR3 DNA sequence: TGTGCCAGCAGCCAGCTGTACCCCTACGAGCAGTACTTC.

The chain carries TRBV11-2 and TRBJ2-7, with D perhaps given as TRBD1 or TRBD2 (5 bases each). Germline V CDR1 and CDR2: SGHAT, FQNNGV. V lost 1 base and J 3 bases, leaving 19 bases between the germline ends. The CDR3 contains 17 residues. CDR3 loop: CASSLGGRHPDFYEQYF. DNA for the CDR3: TGTGCCAGCAGCTTAGGGGGGAGACACCCTGATTTCTACGAGCAGTACTTC. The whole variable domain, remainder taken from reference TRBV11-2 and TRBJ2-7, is EAGVAQSPRYKIIEKRQSVAFWCNPISGHATLYWYQQILGQGPKLLIQFQNNGVVDDSQLPKDRFSAERLKGVDSTLKIQPAKLEDSAVYLCASSLGGRHPDFYEQYFGPGTRLTVT.

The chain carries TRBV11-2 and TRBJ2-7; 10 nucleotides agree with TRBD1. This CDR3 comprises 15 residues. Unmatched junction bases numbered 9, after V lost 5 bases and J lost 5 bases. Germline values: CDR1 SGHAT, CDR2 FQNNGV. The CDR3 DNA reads TGTGCCAGCAGCGTTACCTCGGGACAGGGGAACGAGCAGTACTTC. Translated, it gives CASSVTSGQGNEQYF.

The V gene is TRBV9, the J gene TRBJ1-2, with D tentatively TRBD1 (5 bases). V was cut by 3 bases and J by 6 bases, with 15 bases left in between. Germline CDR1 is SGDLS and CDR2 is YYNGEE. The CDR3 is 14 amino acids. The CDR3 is CASSADGTAHGYTF. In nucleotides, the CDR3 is TGTGCCAGCAGCGCCGACGGGACCGCTCATGGCTACACCTTC.

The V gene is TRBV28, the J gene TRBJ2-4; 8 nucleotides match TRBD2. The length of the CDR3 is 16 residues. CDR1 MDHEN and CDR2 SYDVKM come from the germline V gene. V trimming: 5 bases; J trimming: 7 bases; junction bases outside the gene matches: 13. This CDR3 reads CASSPHGTGGKNIQYF. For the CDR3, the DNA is TGTGCCAGCAGTCCTCATGGGACGGGGGGGAAGAACATTCAGTACTTC.

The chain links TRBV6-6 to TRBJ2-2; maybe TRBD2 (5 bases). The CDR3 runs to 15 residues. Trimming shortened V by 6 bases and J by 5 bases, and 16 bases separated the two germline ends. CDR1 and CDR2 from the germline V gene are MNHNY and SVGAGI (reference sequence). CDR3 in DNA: TGTGCCAGCAGGATAGCGATTCTTGGTACCGGGGAGCTGTTTTTT. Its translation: CASRIAILGTGELFF.